These 7 T cell receptor beta chains share one sample of origin, sequenced in a study of T-cell reconstitution after alpha-beta-depleted transplantation in children. Library preparation (for TCRbeta) was performed with unique molecular identifiers. One entry per CDR3 protein results from TCRdb running MiXCR on the PCR reads. The data show 700,000 to 950,000 distinct CDR3 sequences, with 15% to 20% seen just once and roughly 5% held by the top ten. The sequencing used PBMCs, mostly from graft donor cells, collected 360 days after TCRalphabeta/CD19-depleted stem cell transplant. The receptors here all came from a male patient between 5 and 17 years old who had a stem cell transplant for acute lymphoblastic leukemia, so the T cells may come from the graft donor.

CDR3 in amino acids: CASSLGQGRVTPGELFF. The CDR3 DNA sequence: TGTGCCAGCAGTTTGGGGCAGGGCAGGGTGACACCCGGGGAGCTGTTTTTT. The chain links TRBV12-3 or TRBV12-4 to TRBJ2-2; maybe TRBD1 (5 bases). The ends were cut back, 3 bases at V and 6 bases at J, with 20 bases in the middle. This CDR3 spans 17 amino acids.

The V call is TRBV12-3 or TRBV12-4, the J call TRBJ1-4; D unresolved. CDR3 length: 13 residues. Trimming removed 7 bases at V and 7 bases at J, with 13 bases between. The CDR3 loop reads CASTELSGEKLFF. The CDR3 DNA reads TGTGCCAGCACAGAGCTCTCCGGTGAAAAACTGTTTTTT.

This chain links TRBV12-5 with TRBJ1-2; possibly TRBD1 for D (5 bases). Trimming shortened V by 7 bases and J by 8 bases, and 17 bases separated the two germline ends. This CDR3 spans 13 amino acids. From germline, CDR1 is LGHNT and CDR2 FRNRAP. CDR3 in DNA: TGTGCTAGTGCCCGGTGGGGACTGGGCGGCTACACCTTC. It yields the protein CASARWGLGGYTF.

The V gene is TRBV5-6, the J gene TRBJ2-5; either TRBD1 or TRBD2 may fit D (5 bases each). In germline, CDR1 is SGHDT, CDR2 YYEEEE. This CDR3 has 15 amino acids. Deletions cut 5 bases from V and 1 base from J, with 15 bases between. The CDR3 region is CASSHGTTLQETQYF. CDR3 coding DNA: TGTGCCAGCAGTCACGGGACGACCCTCCAAGAGACCCAGTACTTC.

The chain couples TRBV4-2 to TRBJ2-1; 12 bases agree with TRBD2. Looked up from germline, CDR1 is LGHNA and CDR2 is YNFKEQ. This CDR3 has 20 amino acids. V dropped 4 bases and J dropped 0; count of bases not matched to a gene: 13. CDR3 in amino acids: CASSPERVLAGGSSYNEQFF. CDR3 nucleotides: TGTGCCAGCAGCCCGGAGAGGGTGCTAGCGGGAGGGAGCTCCTACAATGAGCAGTTCTTC.

The V and J genes are TRBV5-1 and TRBJ2-1; D gene uncertain. The DNA end is a closer match to TRBJ2-7, so the J assignment may be wrong. The CDR3 is made up of 16 amino acids. Germline V lookup: CDR1 SGHRS, CDR2 YFSETQ. The chain's CDR3 is CASSLAPGQAYNEQYF. CDR3 nucleotides: TGCGCCAGCAGCTTGGCCCCGGGCCAGGCCTACAATGAGCAGTACTTC.

This clonotype appeared a few times. This chain joins TRBV4-1 and TRBJ1-1; unclear D gene. Trimming removed 0 bases from V and 1 base from J, with 6 bases in between. Per the germline V gene, CDR1 is MGHRA and CDR2 is YSYEKL. The CDR3 extends over 14 amino acids. The CDR3 DNA is TGCGCCAGCAGCCAAGATCCCGGGAACACTGAAGCTTTCTTT. As protein: CASSQDPGNTEAFF.